This TCR beta chain was found in a study of cytomegalovirus exposure and HLA in healthy donors. As to this clone: Other DNA variants within this sample encode the same CDR3.

J was trimmed by 0 bases and V by 6 bases; bases with no gene match: 2. The germline CDR1 and CDR2 sequences are MDHEN and SYDVKM. This CDR3 comprises 14 residues. The protocol was immunoSEQ multiplex PCR, while the TCRdb copy is restricted to in-frame clones and leaves out a portion. The sample includes about 180,000 clones, approximately 81% of them seen just once. The sequence came from a man between 18 and 29 years old in good health and CMV-seropositive. The sequenced sample was PBMCs. The chain joins TRBV28 to TRBJ1-1, with TRBD1 matching over 9 bases. The CDR3 here is CASSNRGLNTEAFF. CDR3 coding DNA: TGTGCCAGCAGCAACAGGGGGCTGAACACTGAAGCTTTCTTT.